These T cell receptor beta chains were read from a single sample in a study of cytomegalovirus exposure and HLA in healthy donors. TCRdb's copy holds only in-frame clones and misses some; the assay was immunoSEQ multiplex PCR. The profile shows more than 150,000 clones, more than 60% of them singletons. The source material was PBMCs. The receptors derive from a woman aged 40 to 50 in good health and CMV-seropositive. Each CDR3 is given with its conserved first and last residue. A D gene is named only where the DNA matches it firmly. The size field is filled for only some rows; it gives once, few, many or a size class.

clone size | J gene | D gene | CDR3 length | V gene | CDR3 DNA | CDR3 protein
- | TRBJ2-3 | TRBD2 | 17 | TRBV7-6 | TGTGCCAGCAGCTTCCTGGGACTAGCGGCATCAGGGGATACGCAGTATTTT | CASSFLGLAASGDTQYF
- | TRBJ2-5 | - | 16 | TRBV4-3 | TGCGCCAGCAGCCAAGAAGTGACAGGTGACGAAGAGACCCAGTACTTC | CASSQEVTGDEETQYF
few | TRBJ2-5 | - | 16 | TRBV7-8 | TGTGCCAGCAGCTTTAAACTCTCTGGGGCCGGTGAGACCCAGTACTTC | CASSFKLSGAGETQYF
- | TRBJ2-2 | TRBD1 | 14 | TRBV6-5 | TGTGCCAGCACAAGGGACAGGCTGGCCGGGGAGCTGTTTTTT | CASTRDRLAGELFF
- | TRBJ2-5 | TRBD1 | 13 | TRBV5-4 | TGTGCCAGCAGCCGGGACAGAGAAGAGACCCAGTACTTC | CASSRDREETQYF
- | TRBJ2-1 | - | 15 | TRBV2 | TGTGCCAGCAGTTCCCCGGACACAGGTAACAATGAGCAGTTCTTC | CASSSPDTGNNEQFF
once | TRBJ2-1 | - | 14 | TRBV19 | TGTGCCAGTAGTGGTGGGACTCTGTACAATGAGCAGTTCTTC | CASSGGTLYNEQFF
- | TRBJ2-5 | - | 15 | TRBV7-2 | TGTGCCAGCAGCCCTTTCACTACGGCCGGAGAGACCCAGTACTTC | CASSPFTTAGETQYF
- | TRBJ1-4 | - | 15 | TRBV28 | TGTGCCAGCAGCAATGCGGGGGGGGCCCATGAAAAACTGTTTTTT | CASSNAGGAHEKLFF
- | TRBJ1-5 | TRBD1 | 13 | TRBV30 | TGTGCCTGGGACAGGGGGCAGGGGCAGCCCCAGCATTTT | CAWDRGQGQPQHF
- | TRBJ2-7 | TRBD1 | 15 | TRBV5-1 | TGCGCCAGCAGCCCCACCGGGACAGGGGCCTACGAGCAGTACTTC | CASSPTGTGAYEQYF
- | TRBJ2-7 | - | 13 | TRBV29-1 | TGCAGCGTGCTCTCCGGGGGAACCTACGAGCAGTACTTC | CSVLSGGTYEQYF
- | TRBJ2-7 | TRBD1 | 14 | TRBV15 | TGTGCCACCAGCAGTGCACAGGGGGGCTACGAGCAGTACTTC | CATSSAQGGYEQYF
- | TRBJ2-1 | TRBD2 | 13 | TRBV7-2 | TGTGCCAGCGGCGGGAGCTTCCACAATGAGCAGTTCTTC | CASGGSFHNEQFF
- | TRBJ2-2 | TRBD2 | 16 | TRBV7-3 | TGTGCCAGCAGCCACTCCGGGACTAGTAACACCGGGGAGCTGTTTTTT | CASSHSGTSNTGELFF
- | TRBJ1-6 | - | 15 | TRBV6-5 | TGTGCCAGCAGTTACTCGCTAACGGGGAATTCACCCCTCCACTTT | CASSYSLTGNSPLHF
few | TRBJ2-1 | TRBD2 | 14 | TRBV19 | TGTGCCAGTAGTATGGGACTAGGTAACAATGAGCAGTTCTTC | CASSMGLGNNEQFF
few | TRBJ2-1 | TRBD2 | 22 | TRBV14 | TGTGCCAGCAGCCCCTCTTGGGGGCGGAGCGGGAGTGTCGTTGTCTCCTACAATGAGCAGTTCTTC | CASSPSWGRSGSVVVSYNEQFF
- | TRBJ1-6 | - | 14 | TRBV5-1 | TGCGCCAGCAGCTTGGACAGGGCTAATTCACCCCTCCACTTT | CASSLDRANSPLHF
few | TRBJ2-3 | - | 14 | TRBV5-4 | TGTGCCAGCAGCTTAACGGGAGACGCAGATACGCAGTATTTT | CASSLTGDADTQYF
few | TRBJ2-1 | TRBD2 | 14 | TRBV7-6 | TGTGCCAGCAGCTTAGAAGTACTAGCGGATGAGCAGTTCTTC | CASSLEVLADEQFF
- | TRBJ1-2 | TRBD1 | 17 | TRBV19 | TGTGCCAGTAGTCCAGGGCGGACAGGGATCCGCCGTAGGGGCTACACCTTC | CASSPGRTGIRRRGYTF